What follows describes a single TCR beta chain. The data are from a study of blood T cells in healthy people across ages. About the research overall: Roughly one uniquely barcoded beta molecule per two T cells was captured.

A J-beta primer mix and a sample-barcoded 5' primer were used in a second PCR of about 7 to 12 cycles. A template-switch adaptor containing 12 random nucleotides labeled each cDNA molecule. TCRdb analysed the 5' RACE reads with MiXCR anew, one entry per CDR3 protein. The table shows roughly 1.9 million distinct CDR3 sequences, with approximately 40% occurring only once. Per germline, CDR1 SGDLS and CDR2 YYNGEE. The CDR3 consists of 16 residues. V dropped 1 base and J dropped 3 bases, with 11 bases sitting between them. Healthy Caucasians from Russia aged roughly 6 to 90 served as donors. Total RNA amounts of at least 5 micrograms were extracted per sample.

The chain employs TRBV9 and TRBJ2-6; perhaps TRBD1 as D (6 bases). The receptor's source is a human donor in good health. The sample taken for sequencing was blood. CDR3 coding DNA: TGTGCCAGCAGCGTATCCAACAGGGTTGGGGCCAACGTCCTGACTTTC. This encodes CASSVSNRVGANVLTF.